This entry is about one T cell receptor (beta chain). This specimen belongs to a study of cytomegalovirus exposure and HLA in healthy donors. In the PCR, 60 Vbeta and 13 Jbeta primers were used. Original methodology: Later, an analysis found around 80 million unique TCR beta chains, and approximately 10 million of these were shared. The assay was immunoSEQ multiplex PCR, and TCRdb's table has in-frame clones only and misses some. That table furnishes V, J and clone size, whereas the DNA furnished D and trimming. The table has 200,000 or so clones, 84% seen once; the top ten hold approximately 2.9%. J was trimmed by 5 bases and V by 5 bases; bases with no gene match: 7. CDR3 length equals 13 residues. Per the germline V gene, CDR1 is SQVTM and CDR2 is ANQGSEA.

The clonotype was recovered from a woman between 50 and 59 years old in good health and CMV-seropositive. The sequenced sample consisted of PBMCs. The chain couples TRBV29-1 to TRBJ2-5; TRBD1 matches 8 bases. The CDR3 DNA follows: TGCAGCGTTCAACGACAGGGGAGGGAGACCCAGTACTTC. Its translation: CSVQRQGRETQYF.